The 13 T cell receptor beta chains listed next were all sequenced from one sample in a study of T-cell reconstitution after alpha-beta-depleted transplantation in children. Preparation of the TCRbeta library involved a method that used unique molecular identifiers. TCRdb re-analysed the PCR reads in MiXCR, keeping a single row per CDR3 protein. The table includes 450,000 to 550,000 distinct CDR3 sequences, about an eighth detected once. Sequenced material: PBMCs, mostly from graft donor cells, taken 180 days after TCRalphabeta/CD19-depleted stem cell transplant. These receptors came from a female patient aged 2 to 10 who had a stem cell transplant for aplastic anemia, so the T cells may come from the graft donor.

The rearrangement uses TRBV19 and TRBJ1-5; D is unclear. The CDR3 contains 13 residues. CDR1 LNHDA and CDR2 SQIVND come from the germline V gene (reference sequence). Trimming removed 5 bases at V and 15 bases at J, with 20 bases between. CDR3 sequence: CASSSADFFGWHF. The CDR3, as DNA: TGTGCCAGTAGTTCGGCGGACTTCTTCGGGTGGCATTTT.

This clonotype was detected many times. The chain joins TRBV10-1 to TRBJ2-4; a possible D gene is TRBD1 (6 bases). Germline CDR1 is WNHNN and CDR2 is SYGVQD (reference sequence). V lost 6 bases, J lost 7 bases, and 13 bases lay in between. This CDR3 comprises 13 residues. The CDR3 DNA is TGCGCCAGCAGCCGCAGGGGTGAGAACATTCAGTACTTC. It encodes CASSRRGENIQYF.

This clonotype was observed at least ten times. The CDR3 region has the DNA TGCGCCAGCAGCCAAGAACACTGGGAGGTGCTGTTTTTT. Translated, it gives CASSQEHWEVLFF. V gene TRBV4-3 combines with J gene TRBJ2-2, with a tentative D call TRBD2 (6 bases). CDR1 is LGHNA, CDR2 YSLEER, per germline. The CDR3 is 13 amino acids. Trimming removed 0 bases from V and 13 bases from J, with 12 bases in between.

V is TRBV18 and J is TRBJ1-5; possibly TRBD1 for D (6 bases). V lost 3 bases to trimming and J lost 5 bases, with 11 bases between them. CDR1 KGHSH and CDR2 LQKENI come from the germline V gene. CDR3 size: 14 residues. The CDR3 coding sequence is TGTGCCAGCTCACCTGACAGGCCGGATCAGCCCCAGCATTTT. Its translation: CASSPDRPDQPQHF.

The chain recombines TRBV5-1 with TRBJ2-2; D call uncertain. The CDR3 consists of 12 residues. Germline V lookup: CDR1 SGHRS, CDR2 YFSETQ. V was shortened by 6 bases and J by 3 bases, with 6 bases between the two germline ends. The CDR3 protein is CASKGHTGELFF. The CDR3, as DNA: TGCGCCAGCAAGGGTCACACCGGGGAGCTGTTTTTT. Filled out from reference TRBV5-1 and TRBJ2-2, the complete variable domain reads KAGVTQTPRYLIKTRGQQVTLSCSPISGHRSVSWYQQTPGQGLQFLFEYFSETQRNKGNFPGRFSGRQFSNSRSEMNVSTLELGDSALYLCASKGHTGELFFGEGSRLTVL.

This chain links TRBV18 with TRBJ2-1, with 13 nucleotides matching TRBD2. The ends lost 0 bases at V and 9 bases at J; junction bases unmatched: 5. There are 16 residues in the CDR3. Germline CDR1 is KGHSH and CDR2 is LQKENI. DNA of the CDR3: TGTGCCAGCTCACCACCCGGACTAGCGGGAGCGGGTGAGCAGTTCTTC. Translating it yields CASSPPGLAGAGEQFF. Full variable domain (outside the CDR3, taken from reference TRBV18 and TRBJ2-1): NAGVMQNPRHLVRRRGQEARLRCSPMKGHSHVYWYRQLPEEGLKFMVYLQKENIIDESGMPKERFSAEFPKEGPSILRIQQVVRGDSAAYFCASSPPGLAGAGEQFFGPGTRLTVL.

This clonotype was observed a few times. The chain links TRBV7-6 to TRBJ2-1, with D perhaps matching TRBD1 (6 bases). CDR3 length: 14 amino acids. Trimming left V 1 base short and J 7 bases short, with 11 bases between. Germline V gives CDR1 SGHVS, CDR2 FNYEAQ. The CDR3 loop reads CASSLGATGNEQFF. The CDR3 bases are TGTGCCAGCAGCTTAGGTGCAACAGGGAATGAGCAGTTCTTC.

This clonotype was counted ten times or more. The chain employs TRBV7-2 and TRBJ2-2; no definite D call. V lost 2 bases and J lost 0, with 10 bases in between. This CDR3 contains 16 residues. Germline V gene lookup returns CDR1 SGHTA and CDR2 FQGNSA. The CDR3 nucleotides are TGTGCCAGCAGCTTAAAAAACCCTGCGAACACCGGGGAGCTGTTTTTT. Residues: CASSLKNPANTGELFF. The full variable domain, rest sourced from reference TRBV7-2 and TRBJ2-2, is GAGVSQSPSNKVTEKGKDVELRCDPISGHTALYWYRQSLGQGLEFLIYFQGNSAPDKSGLPSDRFSAERTGGSVSTLTIQRTQQEDSAVYLCASSLKNPANTGELFFGEGSRLTVL.

In this sample, this clonotype turned up a few times. V usage is TRBV12-3 or TRBV12-4 and J usage is TRBJ1-3, with D maybe TRBD1 (5 bases). The ends were cut back, 6 bases at V and 1 base at J, with 13 bases in the middle. This CDR3 is 15 amino acids long. The CDR3 nucleotides are TGTGCCAGCAGCCCGGGACGGATATCTGGAAACACCATATATTTT. This codes for CASSPGRISGNTIYF.

The chain couples TRBV2 to TRBJ2-5; 10 bases fit TRBD2. There are 15 residues in the CDR3. Germline V CDR1 and CDR2: SNHLY, FYNNEI. The trim removed 6 bases at V and 3 bases at J, leaving 7 bases unmatched. CDR3 DNA sequence: TGTGCCAGCAGAAAAGGTCTAGCGGGAGAAGAGACCCAGTACTTC. Encoded protein: CASRKGLAGEETQYF. Using reference TRBV2 and TRBJ2-5 for the parts outside the CDR3, the full variable domain is EPEVTQTPSHQVTQMGQEVILRCVPISNHLYFYWYRQILGQKVEFLVSFYNNEISEKSEIFDDQFSVERPDGSNFTLKIRSTKLEDSAMYFCASRKGLAGEETQYFGPGTRLLVL.

There are a few counts of this clonotype. This chain joins TRBV29-1 and TRBJ2-3; possible D gene TRBD2, 5 bases. The CDR3 covers 14 residues. The V and J ends lost 8 bases and 1 base respectively, with 16 bases between them. Germline-derived CDR1 and CDR2 are SQVTM and ANQGSEA. The CDR3 loop is CSSSTMQGTDTQYF. The CDR3 bases are TGCAGCTCTTCGACTATGCAGGGCACAGATACGCAGTATTTT.

The sample holds a few counts of this clonotype. The chain combines TRBV6-5 with TRBJ2-5, with 7 bases lining up with TRBD2. J lost 3 bases, V lost 2 bases, and 3 bases had no gene match. This CDR3 comprises 14 residues. The V gene's germline CDR1 is MNHEY and CDR2 SVGAGI. DNA of the CDR3: TGTGCCAGCAGTTACACCGGGGGGAAAGAGACCCAGTACTTC. Translated: CASSYTGGKETQYF.

DNA of the CDR3: TGTGCCACCAGCAGAGGTGAACAGGGAAACACTGAAGCTTTCTTT. Protein sequence: CATSRGEQGNTEAFF. The V call is TRBV15, the J call TRBJ1-1, with D possibly matching TRBD1 (6 bases). Trimming removed 1 base at V and 2 bases at J, with 11 bases between. This CDR3 contains 15 residues. Germline-derived CDR1 and CDR2 are LNHNV and YYDKDF (reference sequence).